The text below deals with one TCR beta chain. The antigen remains unidentified. This entry is derived from a study of cytomegalovirus exposure and HLA in healthy donors. The study, taken as a whole, reports: Relative to equally common others, HLA-associated TCR beta chains showed greater clonal expansion in a later analysis. In vitro, three CMV-associated chains proved specific for CMV antigens.

Primers: 60 Vbeta forward and 13 Jbeta reverse. TCRdb's table, derived via immunoSEQ multiplex PCR, lists solely in-frame clones and lacks some. Among about 120,000 clones listed, about four fifths were seen once. Sample: PBMCs. This clonotype originated in a male donor in good health and CMV-seropositive.

The CDR3 region has the DNA TGTGCCAGCAGTGCAGGGGGCAGCGGGACAGATACGCAGTATTTT. As protein: CASSAGGSGTDTQYF. The chain has TRBV7-2 and TRBJ2-3; 8 bases are a match to TRBD1. Germline assignment: CDR1 SGHTA and CDR2 FQGNSA. The CDR3 length is 15 residues. V lost 6 bases and J lost 3; bases outside the gene matches: 8.